This TCR beta chain was captured by sequencing in a study of shared clonotypes between healthy human individuals. In the study overall: Aged 18 to 49, the donors were two women and a few men.

The CDR3 consists of 14 residues. After removal of 1 base from V and 8 bases from J, the junction contained 3 bases not matched to a gene. Per the germline V gene, CDR1 is SNHLY and CDR2 is FYNNEI. Study observations and caveats: The sole specimen, blood, was sampled, and tissue repertoires likely differ. Naive subsets generally had larger estimated richness than memory subsets.

Of note for this clone: Its target is unknown.

Sorted subsets were amplified in replicate PCRs using approximately 0.2 ug DNA, tens of thousands of T cell genomes. The assay was immunoSEQ multiplex PCR, and TCRdb's table has in-frame clones only and misses some. The sample holds 1.5 million to 2.5 million clones, less than 95% seen once. Terminally differentiated effector memory CD45RA+ cells were excluded from the naive CD8 cells, which were CD45RO-negative and positively selected for CCR7. Sequenced input: naive CD8+ T cells sorted from blood. The receptor was derived from a young man in good health. The rearrangement joins TRBV2 to TRBJ2-1; 9 nucleotides line up with TRBD2. CDR3 in amino acids: CASSEGGRAYEQFF. As DNA, the CDR3 is TGTGCCAGCAGTGAAGGCGGGAGGGCCTATGAGCAGTTCTTC.